This TCR beta chain was identified in a study of T cells in Graves' hyperthyroidism and ophthalmopathy. Study-level findings and limits: Most expanded thyroid clonotypes above 0.001 also appeared in blood.

With 11 bases clipped from V and 5 bases from J, the junction kept 7 bases outside the gene matches. This CDR3 comprises 12 residues. CDR1 is MNHNY, CDR2 SVGAGI, per germline (reference sequence). From RNA transcripts, TCR beta CDR3 regions were amplified. Using the HTBI primer set, a first-round RT-PCR was run on the TCR CDR3. One entry per CDR3 protein results from TCRdb running MiXCR on the multiplex PCR reads. The sample gives a few hundred thousand distinct CDR3 sequences, 40% to 55% of which show up once; 6.5% to 9% is in the top ten. As regards this clonotype: Antigen: not known.

The receptor comes from a woman between 18 and 30 years old with Graves' hyperthyroidism. The specimen was peripheral blood or thyroid tissue (not recorded which). This chain joins TRBV6-6 and TRBJ2-7, with TRBD1 matching 9 bases. For the CDR3, the DNA is TGTGCCGTCGGGACAGGGATCAACGAGCAGTACTTC. The encoded protein is CAVGTGINEQYF.